One and the same sample provided the 25 T cell receptor beta chains below, sequenced in a study of neurological immune-mediated disorders. MiXCR, applied by TCRdb to the 5' RACE reads, yields one record per CDR3 protein. The top ten hold around 2.3% of the sample, which has about 46,000 distinct CDR3 sequences, roughly 2% seen once. Material: PBMCs. These receptors were obtained from a woman aged 40 to 49 with multiple sclerosis.

This clonotype came up many times. The gene calls are TRBV11-1 and TRBJ1-1; no clear D gene. The CDR3 contains 14 residues. Trimming removed 2 bases from V and 4 bases from J, with 11 bases in between. Germline V gives CDR1 SGHAT, CDR2 FQDESV (reference sequence). The CDR3, as DNA: TGTGCCAGCAGCTTAATTCGAGGTGGCACTGAAGCTTTCTTT. It translates to CASSLIRGGTEAFF. The variable domain in full, completed from reference TRBV11-1 and TRBJ1-1, reads EAEVAQSPRYKITEKSQAVAFWCDPISGHATLYWYRQILGQGPELLVQFQDESVVDDSQLPKDRFSAERLKGVDSTLKIQPAELGDSAMYLCASSLIRGGTEAFFGQGTRLTVV.

This clonotype was observed many times. The rearrangement uses TRBV20-1 and TRBJ2-1, with D possibly matching TRBD2 (7 bases). CDR3 length equals 16 residues. Germline V gene data show CDR1 as DFQATT and CDR2 as SNEGSKA (reference sequence). V dropped 1 base and J dropped 5 bases, with 18 bases sitting between them. DNA for the CDR3: TGCAGTGCTAGAGGGTCCTTGGCGGGGGCACACAATGAGCAGTTCTTC. Amino acid sequence: CSARGSLAGAHNEQFF.

This clonotype was counted at least ten times. The genes are TRBV24-1 and TRBJ1-5; 7 bases align to TRBD1. Germline CDR1 reads KGHDR; CDR2 reads SFDVKD. The CDR3 covers 19 residues. V was pared by 3 bases and J by 2 bases, with 15 bases of the junction left unmatched. Here the CDR3 reads CATSDGSSETGQGNQPQHF. The CDR3 nucleotides are TGTGCCACCAGTGATGGATCGTCCGAGACAGGACAGGGCAATCAGCCCCAGCATTTT.

This chain links TRBV7-9 with TRBJ2-6; the D is unclear. CDR1 and CDR2 (germline): SEHNR, FQNEAQ (reference sequence). The V and J ends lost 5 bases and 0 bases respectively, with 8 bases between them. The CDR3 runs to 15 residues. For the CDR3, the DNA is TGTGCCAGCAGCAGAGGCAGCTCTGGGGCCAACGTCCTGACTTTC. Residues: CASSRGSSGANVLTF. Full variable domain (missing parts from reference TRBV7-9 and TRBJ2-6): DTGVSQNPRHKITKRGQNVTFRCDPISEHNRLYWYRQTLGQGPEFLTYFQNEAQLEKSRLLSDRFSAERPKGSFSTLEIQRTEQGDSAMYLCASSRGSSGANVLTFGAGSRLTVL.

This clonotype was recorded at least ten times. This chain uses TRBV20-1 with TRBJ1-6, with TRBD1 identical over 8 bases. CDR1 DFQATT and CDR2 SNEGSKA come from the germline V gene (reference sequence). Unmatched junction bases numbered 3, after V lost 1 base and J lost 7 bases. The CDR3 is made up of 14 amino acids. The CDR3 sequence: CSARARTGNSPLHF. The CDR3 DNA reads as TGCAGTGCTAGAGCTCGGACAGGGAATTCACCCCTCCACTTT.

The table lists this clonotype with many counts. This chain's CDR3 is CASSSQGGVTYEQYF. CDR3 DNA: TGCGCCAGCAGCTCTCAGGGGGGGGTGACTTACGAGCAGTACTTC. The V and J genes are TRBV5-1 and TRBJ2-7; the D gene could be TRBD1 or TRBD2 (7 bases each). The V end was cut by 3 bases, the J end by 4 bases, with 17 bases between. This CDR3 region has 15 residues. Germline V gene sequence: CDR1 SGHRS, CDR2 YFSETQ.

Ten or more counts support this clonotype. The chain has TRBV20-1 and TRBJ1-1; a possible D gene is TRBD1 (6 bases). The CDR3 sequence is 12 residues long. V lost 6 bases to trimming and J lost 5 bases, with 13 bases between them. In germline, CDR1 is DFQATT, CDR2 SNEGSKA (reference sequence). Here the CDR3 reads CSAKQGKTEAFF. The CDR3 bases are TGCAGTGCAAAACAGGGAAAGACTGAAGCTTTCTTT.

This clonotype was counted many times. The genes are TRBV20-1 and TRBJ2-1, with D possibly called TRBD1 or TRBD2 (5 bases each). CDR3 length: 17 residues. CDR1 DFQATT and CDR2 SNEGSKA come from the germline V gene (reference sequence). Trimming stripped 2 bases from V and 5 bases from J, with 22 bases between. CDR3 amino acids: CSARWGTARHPNNEQFF. The DNA of the CDR3 is TGCAGTGCTAGATGGGGGACGGCTAGACACCCGAACAATGAGCAGTTCTTC.

This clonotype was recorded at least ten times. The chain carries TRBV5-5 and TRBJ2-7; tentatively, D is TRBD2 (5 bases). The germline gives CDR1 SGHKS, CDR2 YYEKEE (reference sequence). The CDR3 has 13 residues. Trimming shortened V by 4 bases and J by 3 bases, and 11 bases separated the two germline ends. CDR3 residues: CASSPDGNYEQYF. DNA of the CDR3: TGTGCCAGCAGCCCTGACGGGAACTACGAGCAGTACTTC.

This clonotype has a count of ten or more. The chain joins TRBV11-2 to TRBJ2-3, with a tentative D call TRBD2 (6 bases). Germline CDR1 reads SGHAT; CDR2 reads FQNNGV. Trimming removed 10 bases from V and 8 bases from J, with 19 bases in between. The CDR3 spans 13 residues. The CDR3 nucleotides read TGTGCCACCGGGGACTTCATTGCGGGTACGCAGTATTTT. It encodes CATGDFIAGTQYF.

The sample holds many counts of this clonotype. The CDR3 loop is CSASISQSGQGAIGYTF. In DNA form, the CDR3 reads TGCAGTGCTAGTATATCACAGTCGGGACAGGGGGCGATAGGCTACACCTTC. This chain links TRBV20-1 with TRBJ1-2; 12 bases match TRBD1. CDR1 is DFQATT, CDR2 SNEGSKA, per germline (reference sequence). The CDR3 spans 17 residues. The V gene end was trimmed by 3 bases and the J gene end by 8 bases; junction bases not matched to a gene: 16.

This clonotype was counted at least ten times. The chain joins TRBV2 to TRBJ1-6, with D unresolved. This CDR3 spans 16 amino acids. Trimming took 5 bases from V and 0 from J, leaving 11 bases between them. Germline V lookup: CDR1 SNHLY, CDR2 FYNNEI. The CDR3 sequence: CASSFDKDSYNSPLHF. CDR3 nucleotide sequence: TGTGCCAGCAGTTTTGACAAGGACTCCTATAATTCACCCCTCCACTTT. The full variable domain, with the rest looked up from reference TRBV2 and TRBJ1-6, is EPEVTQTPSHQVTQMGQEVILRCVPISNHLYFYWYRQILGQKVEFLVSFYNNEISEKSEIFDDQFSVERPDGSNFTLKIRSTKLEDSAMYFCASSFDKDSYNSPLHFGNGTRLTVT.

This clonotype was seen repeatedly, ten times or more. The chain employs TRBV11-2 and TRBJ2-7; the match to TRBD2 covers 12 bases. Germline assignment: CDR1 SGHAT and CDR2 FQNNGV. V was clipped by 4 bases and J by 3 bases; unmatched bases: 1. This CDR3 region has 14 residues. The CDR3 DNA sequence: TGTGCCAGCAGCTCGACTAGCGGGGGCTACGAGCAGTACTTC. This sequence encodes CASSSTSGGYEQYF.

The sample holds many counts of this clonotype. The rearrangement links TRBV2 to TRBJ2-5, with D unclear. The V end was cut by 4 bases, the J end by 5 bases, with 8 bases between. Germline CDR1 reads SNHLY; CDR2 reads FYNNEI. There are 12 residues in the CDR3. CDR3 protein: CASSGGWETQYF. CDR3 nucleotides: TGTGCCAGCAGTGGGGGATGGGAGACCCAGTACTTC.

This clonotype showed up many times. This sequence joins TRBV5-1 and TRBJ1-2; 8 bases fit TRBD1. The CDR3 runs 14 residues. Germline trimming cut 4 bases from V and 7 bases from J; bases unmatched to any gene: 9. Germline CDR1 is SGHRS and CDR2 is YFSETQ. The CDR3 DNA is TGCGCCAGCAGCCCGTCTGGACAGGGAGCTGGCTACACCTTC. Its translation is CASSPSGQGAGYTF.

In this sample, this clonotype turned up many times. This rearrangement joins TRBV18 to TRBJ2-7, with D unresolved. V lost 3 bases and J 5 bases, leaving 11 bases between the germline ends. The germline gives CDR1 KGHSH, CDR2 LQKENI. The CDR3 runs to 13 residues. The CDR3 is CASSPLPGDEQYF. In DNA, the CDR3 is TGTGCCAGCTCACCCCTCCCTGGGGACGAGCAGTACTTC. The entire variable domain, with the rest obtained from reference TRBV18 and TRBJ2-7, is as follows: NAGVMQNPRHLVRRRGQEARLRCSPMKGHSHVYWYRQLPEEGLKFMVYLQKENIIDESGMPKERFSAEFPKEGPSILRIQQVVRGDSAAYFCASSPLPGDEQYFGPGTRLTVT.

This clonotype has at least ten counts. Here the CDR3 reads CSATSAASSYNEQFF. Here the CDR3 DNA reads TGCAGTGCTACCTCGGCGGCGAGCTCCTACAATGAGCAGTTCTTC. The J gene is TRBJ2-1, the V gene TRBV20-1; D is ambiguous. Trimming shortened V by 4 bases and J by 0 bases, and 13 bases separated the two germline ends. CDR1 DFQATT and CDR2 SNEGSKA come from the germline V gene (reference sequence). The length of the CDR3 is 15 residues.

This clonotype was seen ten or more times. The germline gene is not matched at one end of the junction; a read error may be the cause. The chain uses TRBV5-1 and TRBJ1-1; no clear D gene. The CDR3 extends over 15 amino acids. Germline CDR1 reads SGHRS; CDR2 reads YFSETQ. The DNA for the CDR3 is TGCGCCAGCAGCCCCCTCCCGGGTTTGAAGACTGAAGCTTTCTTT. Protein sequence: CASSPLPGLKTEAFF. The variable domain in full, completed from reference TRBV5-1 and TRBJ1-1, reads KAGVTQTPRYLIKTRGQQVTLSCSPISGHRSVSWYQQTPGQGLQFLFEYFSETQRNKGNFPGRFSGRQFSNSRSEMNVSTLELGDSALYLCASSPLPGLKTEAFFGQGTRLTVV.

This clonotype is medium-sized by share. The chain couples TRBV12-3 or TRBV12-4 to TRBJ2-5, with 8 positions matching TRBD1. The CDR3 is 14 amino acids. The V gene end was trimmed by 6 bases and the J gene end by 4 bases; junction bases not matched to a gene: 7. The CDR3 sequence is CASSRGTGGETQYF. CDR3 DNA sequence: TGTGCCAGCAGCCGAGGGACAGGAGGAGAGACCCAGTACTTC.

This clonotype was recorded at least ten times. The genes are TRBV27 and TRBJ2-5; D tentatively fits TRBD1 or TRBD2 (5 bases each). The CDR3 has 13 amino acids. V lost 0 bases, J lost 5 bases, and 7 bases lay in between. Germline CDR1 and CDR2: MNHEY and SMNVEV (reference sequence). The DNA of the CDR3 is TGTGCCAGCAGTTTATCAGGGGACGAGACCCAGTACTTC. This encodes CASSLSGDETQYF.

V usage is TRBV15 and J usage is TRBJ1-1, with 10 positions matching TRBD1. Germline V CDR1 and CDR2: LNHNV, YYDKDF (reference sequence). V dropped 5 bases and J dropped 4; count of bases not matched to a gene: 10. This CDR3 has 16 residues. The CDR3: CATSPRSGTGVTEAFF. CDR3 nucleotides: TGTGCCACCAGCCCTCGCTCCGGGACAGGGGTCACTGAAGCTTTCTTT.

This clonotype appeared many times. J is TRBJ2-2 and V is TRBV12-5; TRBD1 might be the D (6 bases). The CDR3 runs to 14 residues. With 6 bases removed from V and 7 bases from J, the gap between germline ends came to 15 bases. Germline V gene sequence: CDR1 LGHNT, CDR2 FRNRAP. This CDR3 reads CASGTGMGNGELFF. Written as DNA, the CDR3 is TGTGCTAGTGGAACAGGGATGGGTAACGGGGAGCTGTTTTTT.

This clonotype was counted many times. V gene TRBV21-1 combines with J gene TRBJ2-6. TRBV21-1 is termed a pseudogene. The CDR3 covers 14 residues. The CDR3 sequence: CASSKGPGANVLTF. CDR3 DNA sequence: TGTGCCAGCAGCAAAGGTCCTGGGGCCAACGTCCTGACTTTC.

This clonotype has at least ten counts. The CDR3 DNA is TGCGCCAGCAGCTTGGAAGGGAGAGAGGACATTCAGTACTTC. Translation gives CASSLEGREDIQYF. The chain joins TRBV5-1 to TRBJ2-4; possibly TRBD2 for D (5 bases). Germline V gene sequence: CDR1 SGHRS, CDR2 YFSETQ. This CDR3 contains 14 residues. Trimming pared 0 bases from V and 8 bases from J, leaving 12 bases between.

This clonotype was recorded many times. V gene TRBV12-3 or TRBV12-4 combines with J gene TRBJ2-1; D not resolved. Trimming took 4 bases from V and 4 from J, leaving 14 bases between them. This CDR3 region has 15 residues. CDR3 sequence reads: CASSSHLYLYNEQFF. The CDR3 bases are TGTGCCAGCAGTTCGCATCTTTACTTGTACAATGAGCAGTTCTTC.